The clone carrying this T cell receptor beta chain appeared once. V shed 0 bases and J 3 bases; nucleotides not matched to a gene: 8. There are 19 residues in the CDR3. Germline V lookup: CDR1 SGHVS, CDR2 FQNEAQ. Measured with immunoSEQ multiplex PCR; TCRdb has only the in-frame clones, and not every one. The sample shows around 270,000 clones, 70% to 90% of them seen only once. Treatment: roughly 20 received Ad26.COV2.S at low or high dose, single or two shots; about 5 received placebo; per-sample allocation not given. All samples were drawn on day 63, counting from the first vaccine or placebo injection. The entry originates in a study of Ad26.COV2.S vaccination and SARS-CoV-2 variants.

The chain uses TRBV7-8 and TRBJ2-3; the match to TRBD2 covers 14 bases. The material was peripheral blood, obtained in a trial of Ad26.COV2.S vaccine versus placebo. This receptor was taken from a person between 18 and 65 years old who received the Ad26.COV2.S COVID-19 vaccine or a placebo. CDR3 DNA: TGTGCCAGCAGCTTAGCCTGGGGACTAGCGGGAGCTGGGACAGATACGCAGTATTTT. It yields the protein CASSLAWGLAGAGTDTQYF.